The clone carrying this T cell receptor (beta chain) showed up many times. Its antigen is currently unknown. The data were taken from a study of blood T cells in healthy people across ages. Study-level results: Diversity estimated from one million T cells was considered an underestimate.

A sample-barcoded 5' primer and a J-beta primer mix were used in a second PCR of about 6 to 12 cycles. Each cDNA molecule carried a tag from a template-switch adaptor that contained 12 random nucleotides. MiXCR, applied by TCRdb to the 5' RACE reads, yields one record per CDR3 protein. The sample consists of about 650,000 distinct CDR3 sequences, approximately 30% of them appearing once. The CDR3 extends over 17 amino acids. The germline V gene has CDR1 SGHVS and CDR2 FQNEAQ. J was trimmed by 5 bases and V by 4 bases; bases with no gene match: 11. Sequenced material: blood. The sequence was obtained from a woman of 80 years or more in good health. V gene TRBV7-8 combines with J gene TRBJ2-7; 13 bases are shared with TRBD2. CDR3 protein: CASSYQQLAGGPDEQYF. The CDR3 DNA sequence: TGTGCCAGCAGCTACCAACAACTAGCGGGGGGGCCAGACGAGCAGTACTTC.